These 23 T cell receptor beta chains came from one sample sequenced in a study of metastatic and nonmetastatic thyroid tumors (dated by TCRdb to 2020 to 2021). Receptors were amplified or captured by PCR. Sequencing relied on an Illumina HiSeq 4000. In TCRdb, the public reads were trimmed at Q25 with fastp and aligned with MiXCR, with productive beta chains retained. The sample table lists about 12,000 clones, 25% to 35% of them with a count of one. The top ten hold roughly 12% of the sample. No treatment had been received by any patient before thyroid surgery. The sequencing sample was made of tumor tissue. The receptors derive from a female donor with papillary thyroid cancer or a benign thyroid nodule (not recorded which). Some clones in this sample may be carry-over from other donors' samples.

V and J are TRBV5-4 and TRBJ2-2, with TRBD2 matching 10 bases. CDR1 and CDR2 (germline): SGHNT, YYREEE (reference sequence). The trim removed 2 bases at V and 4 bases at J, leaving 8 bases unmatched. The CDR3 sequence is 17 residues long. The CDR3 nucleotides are TGTGCCAGCAGCTTATCAGCGGGAGGGCCCAGCACCGGGGAGCTGTTTTTT. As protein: CASSLSAGGPSTGELFF.

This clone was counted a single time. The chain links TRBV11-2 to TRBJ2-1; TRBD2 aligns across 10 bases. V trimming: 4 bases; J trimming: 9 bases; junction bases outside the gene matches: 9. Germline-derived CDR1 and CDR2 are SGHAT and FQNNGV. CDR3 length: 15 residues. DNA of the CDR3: TGTGCCAGCAGCTGGAGCGGGACTAGCGTCGGTGAGCAGTTCTTC. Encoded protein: CASSWSGTSVGEQFF.

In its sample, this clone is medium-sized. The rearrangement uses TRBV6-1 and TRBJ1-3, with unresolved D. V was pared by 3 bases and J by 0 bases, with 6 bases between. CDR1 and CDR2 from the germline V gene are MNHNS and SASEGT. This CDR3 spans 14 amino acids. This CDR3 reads CASSDQVSGNTIYF. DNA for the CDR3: TGTGCCAGCAGTGACCAAGTCTCTGGAAACACCATATATTTT.

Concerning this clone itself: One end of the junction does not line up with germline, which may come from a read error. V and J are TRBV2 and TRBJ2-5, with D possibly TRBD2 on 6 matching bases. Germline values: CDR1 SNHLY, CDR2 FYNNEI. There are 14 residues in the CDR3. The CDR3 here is CASSQGGVGENQYF. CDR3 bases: TGTGCCAGCAGTCAAGGAGGGGTAGGGGAGAACCAGTACTTC.

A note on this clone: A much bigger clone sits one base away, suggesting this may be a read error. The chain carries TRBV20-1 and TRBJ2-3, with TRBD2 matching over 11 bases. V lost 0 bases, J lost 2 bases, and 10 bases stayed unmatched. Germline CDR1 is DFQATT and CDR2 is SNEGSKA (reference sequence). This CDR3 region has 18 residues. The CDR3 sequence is CSARDPATSGGPTDTQYF. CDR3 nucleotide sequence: TGCAGTGCTAGAGATCCCGCCACTAGCGGGGGCCCCACAGATACGCAGTATTTT.

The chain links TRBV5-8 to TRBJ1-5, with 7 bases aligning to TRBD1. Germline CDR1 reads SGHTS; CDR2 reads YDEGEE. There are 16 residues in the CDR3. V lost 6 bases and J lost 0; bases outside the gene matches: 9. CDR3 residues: CASNIRGGSSNQPQHF. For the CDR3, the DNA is TGTGCCAGCAACATCCGAGGGGGCTCTAGCAATCAGCCCCAGCATTTT.

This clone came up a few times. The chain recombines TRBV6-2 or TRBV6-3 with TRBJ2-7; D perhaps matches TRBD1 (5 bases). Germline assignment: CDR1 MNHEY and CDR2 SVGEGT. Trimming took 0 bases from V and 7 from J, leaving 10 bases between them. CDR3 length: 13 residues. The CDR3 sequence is CASSYSRRDEQYV. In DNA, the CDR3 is TGTGCCAGCAGTTACTCTCGCAGGGATGAGCAGTACGTC.

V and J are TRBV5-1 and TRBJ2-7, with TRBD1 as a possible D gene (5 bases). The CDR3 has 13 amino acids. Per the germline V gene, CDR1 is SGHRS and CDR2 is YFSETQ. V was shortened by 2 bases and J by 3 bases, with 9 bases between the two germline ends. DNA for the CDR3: TGCGCCAGCAGCTTACGCAGGGACTACGAGCAGTACTTC. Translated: CASSLRRDYEQYF.

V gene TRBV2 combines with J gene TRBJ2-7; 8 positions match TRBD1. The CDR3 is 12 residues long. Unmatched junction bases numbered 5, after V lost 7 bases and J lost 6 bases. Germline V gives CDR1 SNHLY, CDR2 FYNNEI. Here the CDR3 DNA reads TGTGCCAGCACCCAGACAGGGGCCGAGCAGTACTTC. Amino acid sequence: CASTQTGAEQYF. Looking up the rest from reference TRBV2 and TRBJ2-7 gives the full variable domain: EPEVTQTPSHQVTQMGQEVILRCVPISNHLYFYWYRQILGQKVEFLVSFYNNEISEKSEIFDDQFSVERPDGSNFTLKIRSTKLEDSAMYFCASTQTGAEQYFGPGTRLTVT.

CDR3 coding DNA: TGTGCCAGCAGTTACCAGGGAGCTGAAGCTTTCTTT. Amino acid sequence: CASSYQGAEAFF. V and J are TRBV6-2 or TRBV6-3 and TRBJ1-1; tentatively, D is TRBD1 (5 bases). CDR1 is MNHEY, CDR2 SVGEGT, per germline. This CDR3 contains 12 residues. Trimming cost V 2 bases and J 6 bases, with 7 bases left between them.

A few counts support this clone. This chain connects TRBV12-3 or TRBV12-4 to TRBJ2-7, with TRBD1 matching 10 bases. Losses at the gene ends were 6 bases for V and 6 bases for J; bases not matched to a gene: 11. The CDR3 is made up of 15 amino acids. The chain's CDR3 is CASRNDRGRPGEQYF. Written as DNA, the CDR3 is TGTGCCAGCAGAAACGACAGGGGGCGTCCCGGCGAGCAGTACTTC.

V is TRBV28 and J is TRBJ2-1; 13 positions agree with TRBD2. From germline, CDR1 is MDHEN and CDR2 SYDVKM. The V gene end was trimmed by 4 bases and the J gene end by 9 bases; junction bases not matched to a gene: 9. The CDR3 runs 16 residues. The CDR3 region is CASSSLGTSGISEQFF. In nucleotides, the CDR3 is TGTGCCAGCAGTTCCCTCGGGACTAGCGGGATTAGTGAGCAGTTCTTC.

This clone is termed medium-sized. The CDR3 DNA sequence: TGTGCCAGCAGCCAGGGGTGGGACCTCGGGGGTGGCTACACCTTC. The encoded protein is CASSQGWDLGGGYTF. The chain employs TRBV6-1 and TRBJ1-2, with D maybe TRBD1 (6 bases). The CDR3 sequence is 15 residues long. CDR1 is MNHNS and CDR2 is SASEGT in the germline V gene. Trimming shortened V by 6 bases and J by 7 bases, and 21 bases separated the two germline ends.

The chain's CDR3 is CASSLAIGELFF. The CDR3 region has the DNA TGTGCCAGCAGCTTAGCCATCGGGGAGCTGTTTTTT. The chain couples TRBV7-8 to TRBJ2-2; no clear D. The V gene lost 0 bases and the J gene lost 7 bases, with 3 bases spanning the gap. The CDR3 is 12 amino acids. Germline CDR1 and CDR2: SGHVS and FQNEAQ.

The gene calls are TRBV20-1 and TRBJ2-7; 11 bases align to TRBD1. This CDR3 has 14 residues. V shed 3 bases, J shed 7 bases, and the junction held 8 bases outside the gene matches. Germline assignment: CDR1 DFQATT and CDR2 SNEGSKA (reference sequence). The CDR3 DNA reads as TGCAGTGCTAGTGCGGACAGGGGGCTTGGGGAGCAGTACTTC. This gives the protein CSASADRGLGEQYF.

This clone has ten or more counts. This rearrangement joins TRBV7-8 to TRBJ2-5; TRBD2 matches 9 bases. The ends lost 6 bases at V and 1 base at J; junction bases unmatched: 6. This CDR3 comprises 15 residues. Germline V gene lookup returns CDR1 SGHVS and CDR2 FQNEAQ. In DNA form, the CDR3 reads TGTGCCAGCAGGTCGACTAGCGGTTTCCAAGAGACCCAGTACTTC. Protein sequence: CASRSTSGFQETQYF.

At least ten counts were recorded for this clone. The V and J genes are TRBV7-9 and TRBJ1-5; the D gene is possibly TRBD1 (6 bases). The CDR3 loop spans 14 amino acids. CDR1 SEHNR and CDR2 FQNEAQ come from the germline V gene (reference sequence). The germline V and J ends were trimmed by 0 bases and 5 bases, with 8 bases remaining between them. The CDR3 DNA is TGTGCCAGCAGCTTAGCGGGGGGCCATCAGCCCCAGCATTTT. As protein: CASSLAGGHQPQHF. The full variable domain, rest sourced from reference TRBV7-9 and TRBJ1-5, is DTGVSQNPRHKITKRGQNVTFRCDPISEHNRLYWYRQTLGQGPEFLTYFQNEAQLEKSRLLSDRFSAERPKGSFSTLEIQRTEQGDSAMYLCASSLAGGHQPQHFGDGTRLSIL.

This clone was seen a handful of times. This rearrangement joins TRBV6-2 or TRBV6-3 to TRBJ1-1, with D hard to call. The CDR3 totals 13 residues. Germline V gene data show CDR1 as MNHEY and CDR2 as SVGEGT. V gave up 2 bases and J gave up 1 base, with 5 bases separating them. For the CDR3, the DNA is TGTGCCAGCAGTTACGTAGAGAACACTGAAGCTTTCTTT. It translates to CASSYVENTEAFF.

This CDR3 reads CASSLQSTTTGGNGYTF. The CDR3 DNA follows: TGTGCCAGCAGCTTACAAAGTACTACGACAGGGGGCAATGGCTACACCTTC. This sequence joins TRBV11-2 and TRBJ1-2, with TRBD1 matching over 10 bases. Germline CDR1 SGHAT, CDR2 FQNNGV. This CDR3 has 17 residues. V lost 2 bases to trimming and J lost 6 bases; unmatched junction nucleotides: 12.

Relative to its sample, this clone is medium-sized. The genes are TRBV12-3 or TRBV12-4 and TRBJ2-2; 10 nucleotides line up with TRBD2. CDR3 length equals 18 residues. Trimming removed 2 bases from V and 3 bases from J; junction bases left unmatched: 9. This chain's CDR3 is CASSLWRSGRADTGELFF. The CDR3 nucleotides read TGTGCCAGCAGTTTATGGAGGAGCGGGAGGGCTGACACCGGGGAGCTGTTTTTT.

CDR3 sequence: CASSVDTGTVEAFF. The CDR3 coding sequence is TGTGCCAGCAGCGTAGATACGGGGACAGTTGAAGCTTTCTTT. The J gene is TRBJ1-1, the V gene TRBV9; 7 bases agree with TRBD1. Trimming at V came to 0 bases and at J to 7 bases, leaving 6 bases not matched to a gene. CDR3 length equals 14 residues. The germline CDR1 and CDR2 sequences are SGDLS and YYNGEE.

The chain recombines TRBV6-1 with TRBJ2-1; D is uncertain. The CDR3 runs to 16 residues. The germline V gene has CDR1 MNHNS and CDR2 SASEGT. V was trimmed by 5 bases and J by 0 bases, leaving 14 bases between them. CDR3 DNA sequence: TGTGCCAGCAGTCGAAGCCTCTTTGGCTCCTACAATGAGCAGTTCTTC. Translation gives CASSRSLFGSYNEQFF.

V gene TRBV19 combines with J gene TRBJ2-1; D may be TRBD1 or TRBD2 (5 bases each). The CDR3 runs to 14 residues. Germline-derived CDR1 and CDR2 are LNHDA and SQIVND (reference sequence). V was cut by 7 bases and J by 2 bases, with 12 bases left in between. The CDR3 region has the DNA TGTGCCAGTACCGGGGCCAGGGCCTACAATGAGCAGTTCTTC. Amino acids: CASTGARAYNEQFF.